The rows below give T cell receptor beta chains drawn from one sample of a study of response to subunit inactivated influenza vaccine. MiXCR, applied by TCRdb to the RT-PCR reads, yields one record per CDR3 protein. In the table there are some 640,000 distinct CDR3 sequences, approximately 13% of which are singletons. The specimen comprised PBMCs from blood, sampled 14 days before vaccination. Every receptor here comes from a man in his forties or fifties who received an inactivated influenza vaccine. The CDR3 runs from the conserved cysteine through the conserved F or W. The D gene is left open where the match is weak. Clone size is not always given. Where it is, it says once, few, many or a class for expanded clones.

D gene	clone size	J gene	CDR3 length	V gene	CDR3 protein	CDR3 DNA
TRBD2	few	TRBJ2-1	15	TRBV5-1	CASSPGLADSNEQFF	TGCGCCAGCAGTCCGGGACTAGCGGATTCCAATGAGCAGTTCTTC
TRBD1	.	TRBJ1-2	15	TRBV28	CASSSIDRVGYGYTF	TGTGCCAGCAGCTCGATCGACAGGGTCGGGTATGGCTACACCTTC
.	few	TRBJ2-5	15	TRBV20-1	CSARGWDTAQETQYF	TGCAGTGCTAGAGGGTGGGACACGGCACAAGAGACCCAGTACTTC
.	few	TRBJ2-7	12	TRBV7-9	CASSLELAEQYF	TGTGCCAGCAGCTTAGAACTAGCCGAGCAGTACTTC
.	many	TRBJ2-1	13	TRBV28	CASSVSIVGEQFF	TGTGCCAGCAGTGTATCTATCGTTGGTGAGCAGTTCTTC
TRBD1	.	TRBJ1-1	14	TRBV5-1	CASSFDRGRAEAFF	TGCGCCAGCAGCTTTGACAGGGGTAGGGCTGAAGCTTTCTTT
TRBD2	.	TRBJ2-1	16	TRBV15	CATSRDASGVYNEQFF	TGTGCCACCAGCAGAGATGCTAGCGGGGTCTACAATGAGCAGTTCTTC
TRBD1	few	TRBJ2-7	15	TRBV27	CASRYETGGPYEQYF	TGTGCCAGCAGATACGAGACAGGGGGGCCCTACGAGCAGTACTTC
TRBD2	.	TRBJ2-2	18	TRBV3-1	CASSPLAGGISSTGELFF	TGTGCCAGCAGCCCTCTAGCGGGAGGGATCTCCAGCACCGGGGAGCTGTTTTTT
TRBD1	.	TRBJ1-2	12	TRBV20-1	CSAPTGGYGYTF	TGCAGTGCTCCGACAGGGGGCTATGGCTACACCTTC
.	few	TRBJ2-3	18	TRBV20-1	CSARGPLQEQIQADTQYF	TGCAGTGCTAGAGGACCACTACAAGAACAAATTCAAGCAGATACGCAGTATTTT
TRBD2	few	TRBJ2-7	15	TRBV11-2	CASSFGGGNSYEQYF	TGTGCCAGCAGCTTTGGGGGGGGGAACTCCTACGAGCAGTACTTC
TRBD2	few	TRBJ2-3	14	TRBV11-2	CASRGLASMRREYF	TGTGCCAGCAGGGGACTAGCGTCGATGCGGAGGGAGTATTTT
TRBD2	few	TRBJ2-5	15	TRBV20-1	CSYRGGAGELETQYF	TGCAGTTACCGCGGGGGGGCGGGAGAACTGGAGACCCAGTACTTC
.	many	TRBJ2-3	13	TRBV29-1	CSVEHQDPGTQYF	TGCAGCGTTGAACATCAGGATCCCGGTACGCAGTATTTT
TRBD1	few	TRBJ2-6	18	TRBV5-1	CASSTGQVVTSGANVLTF	TGCGCCAGCAGCACCGGACAGGTGGTGACCTCTGGGGCCAACGTCCTGACTTTC